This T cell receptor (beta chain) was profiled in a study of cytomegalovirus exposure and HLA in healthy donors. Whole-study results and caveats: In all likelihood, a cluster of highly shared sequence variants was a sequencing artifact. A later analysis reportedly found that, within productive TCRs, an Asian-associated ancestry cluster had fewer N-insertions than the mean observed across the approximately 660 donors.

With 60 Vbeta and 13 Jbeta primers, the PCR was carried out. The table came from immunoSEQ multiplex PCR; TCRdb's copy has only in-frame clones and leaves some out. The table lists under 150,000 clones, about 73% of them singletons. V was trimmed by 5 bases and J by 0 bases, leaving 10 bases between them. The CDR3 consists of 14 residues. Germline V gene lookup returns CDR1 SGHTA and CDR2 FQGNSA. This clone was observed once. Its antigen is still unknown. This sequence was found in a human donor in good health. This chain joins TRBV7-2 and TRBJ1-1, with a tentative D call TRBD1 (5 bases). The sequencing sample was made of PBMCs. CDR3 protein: CASSPRQMNTEAFF. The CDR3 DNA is TGTGCCAGCAGCCCAAGACAGATGAACACTGAAGCTTTCTTT. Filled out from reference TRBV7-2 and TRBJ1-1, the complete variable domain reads GAGVSQSPSNKVTEKGKDVELRCDPISGHTALYWYRQSLGQGLEFLIYFQGNSAPDKSGLPSDRFSAERTGGSVSTLTIQRTQQEDSAVYLCASSPRQMNTEAFFGQGTRLTVV.